These 13 T cell receptor beta chains originate from one sample sequenced in a study of Graves' ophthalmopathy and Graves' hyperthyroidism. The authors amplified TCR beta CDR3 regions, and they did so from RNA transcripts for repertoire sequencing. HTBI-primed first-round RT-PCR preceded second-round multiplex PCR. TCRdb passed the multiplex PCR reads through MiXCR, listing each CDR3 protein once. This sample carries over a million distinct CDR3 sequences, 35% to 45% of them seen once, and the ten largest clones take around 10%. The sequenced material came from peripheral blood or thyroid tissue (not recorded which). The source of these receptors is an adult man with Graves' hyperthyroidism.

As for this clonotype: Mismatch with germline at one junction end may stem from a read error. V and J are TRBV27 and TRBJ1-5; D call uncertain. Germline V gene lookup returns CDR1 MNHEY and CDR2 SMNVEV (reference sequence). CDR3 length: 13 residues. The CDR3 loop reads CANSLRVNQPQHF. The CDR3 nucleotides are TGTGCCAACAGTTTACGTGTCAATCAGCCCCAGCATTTT.

This clonotype was counted ten times or more. The rearrangement joins TRBV12-3 or TRBV12-4 to TRBJ1-3; D is uncertain. Between the trimmed V and J ends, which lost 4 bases and 0 bases, there was a span of 10 bases. The CDR3 loop spans 15 amino acids. The CDR3 protein is CASSSPGDSGNTIYF. Written as DNA, the CDR3 is TGTGCCAGCAGTTCCCCAGGCGACTCTGGAAACACCATATATTTT.

This clonotype has ten or more counts. This rearrangement joins TRBV2 to TRBJ2-7; 10 bases line up with TRBD1. CDR3 length: 14 amino acids. V gave up 8 bases and J gave up 2 bases; unmatched junction bases: 6. From germline, CDR1 is SNHLY and CDR2 FYNNEI. The CDR3 nucleotides are TGTGCCAGCCCGCCGGGACAGGGGCCCTACGAGCAGTACTTC. This gives the protein CASPPGQGPYEQYF.

The chain joins TRBV10-3 to TRBJ2-3; 9 nucleotides match TRBD1. J was trimmed by 2 bases and V by 6 bases; bases with no gene match: 12. This CDR3 is built from 17 residues. CDR1 ENHRY and CDR2 SYGVKD come from the germline V gene. In nucleotides, the CDR3 is TGTGCCATCAGCAACCTTTGGACAGGGGAATTCACAGATACGCAGTATTTT. It yields the protein CAISNLWTGEFTDTQYF.

The chain carries TRBV29-1 and TRBJ1-2; D not resolved. Germline V gives CDR1 SQVTM, CDR2 ANQGSEA. V lost 3 bases and J lost 4, with 27 bases in between. This CDR3 contains 18 residues. CDR3 loop: CSVEYSGRRDHPSYGYTF. The CDR3 bases are TGCAGCGTTGAGTATAGCGGGAGGAGGGATCATCCCTCCTATGGCTACACCTTC.

A word on this clonotype: Given a much more abundant clone one base away, this may be a read error. The chain recombines TRBV14 with TRBJ2-7; perhaps TRBD2 as D (5 bases). The CDR3 consists of 14 residues. Germline values: CDR1 SGHDN, CDR2 FVKESK. The V and J ends lost 4 bases and 2 bases respectively, with 12 bases between them. As DNA, the CDR3 is TGTGCCAGCAGCCCAACCCACGGGGCCTACGAGCAGTACTTC. The encoded protein is CASSPTHGAYEQYF.

This clonotype came up many times. The chain is built from TRBV19 and TRBJ2-5, with 7 positions matching TRBD2. J was trimmed by 4 bases and V by 10 bases; bases with no gene match: 6. In germline, CDR1 is LNHDA, CDR2 SQIVND (reference sequence). The CDR3 runs 12 residues. DNA for the CDR3: TGTGCCACCGAGGGGACTACAGAGACCCAGTACTTC. The encoded protein is CATEGTTETQYF.

The table lists this clonotype with many counts. The chain employs TRBV20-1 and TRBJ2-5; D possibly corresponds to TRBD1 (8 bases). Between the trimmed V and J ends, which lost 1 base and 4 bases, there was a span of 19 bases. The length of the CDR3 is 16 residues. Germline-derived CDR1 and CDR2 are DFQATT and SNEGSKA (reference sequence). CDR3 bases: TGCAGTGCTAGAGGCCGCGACAGGGGAGGGGGAGAGACCCAGTACTTC. Translated: CSARGRDRGGGETQYF.

The rearrangement links TRBV9 to TRBJ1-2; no firm D call. This CDR3 comprises 15 residues. V lost 0 bases to trimming and J lost 7 bases, with 16 bases between them. Germline-derived CDR1 and CDR2 are SGDLS and YYNGEE. The DNA for the CDR3 is TGTGCCAGCAGCGTAGCGGGCGGTGCACACGGTGGCTACACCTTC. Amino acid sequence: CASSVAGGAHGGYTF. Together with reference TRBV9 and TRBJ1-2, the CDR3 gives the full variable domain: DSGVTQTPKHLITATGQRVTLRCSPRSGDLSVYWYQQSLDQGLQFLIQYYNGEERAKGNILERFSAQQFPDLHSELNLSSLELGDSALYFCASSVAGGAHGGYTFGSGTRLTVV.

Many counts were recorded for this clonotype. CDR3: CASSMPGEQYF. The CDR3 nucleotides are TGTGCCAGCAGTATGCCTGGCGAGCAGTACTTC. The V and J genes are TRBV12-3 or TRBV12-4 and TRBJ2-7; D is unresolved. Between the trimmed V and J ends, which lost 5 bases and 6 bases, there was a span of 8 bases. The CDR3 is made up of 11 amino acids.

The chain carries TRBV6-6 and TRBJ2-7; D gene uncertain. Germline V CDR1 and CDR2: MNHNY, SVGAGI (reference sequence). This CDR3 has 15 amino acids. The ends were cut back, 5 bases at V and 0 bases at J, with 14 bases in the middle. The CDR3 DNA reads as TGTGCCAGCAGTGAAGCGAGGCGAAGCTCCTACGAGCAGTACTTC. This encodes CASSEARRSSYEQYF.

The chain has TRBV7-9 and TRBJ1-6; 7 bases match TRBD1. Germline CDR1 is SEHNR and CDR2 is FQNEAQ (reference sequence). The CDR3 is made up of 15 amino acids. J gave up 12 bases and V 7 bases, and 15 bases lay outside the gene matches. The CDR3 coding sequence is TGTGCCAGCACCCCCGACAGGGTGGACTTTGTACCCCTCCACTTT. Translation gives CASTPDRVDFVPLHF.

This clonotype showed up just a few times. V and J are TRBV9 and TRBJ1-1; no firm D call. Germline V lookup: CDR1 SGDLS, CDR2 YYNGEE. The CDR3 is 14 residues long. Trimming pared 0 bases from V and 6 bases from J, leaving 12 bases between. For the CDR3, the DNA is TGTGCCAGCAGCGTAGGCGGGTTAAACCCTGAAGCTTTCTTT. It specifies CASSVGGLNPEAFF.